Listed below are T cell receptor beta chains from one sample, sequenced in a study of blood T cell repertoires in COVID-19. Method: immunoSEQ multiplex PCR; TCRdb's copy keeps in-frame clones and lacks some. This sample has under 300,000 clones; 80% to 90% occur once, and the top ten carry roughly 3%. The sequenced sample consisted of PBMCs or T cells enriched from blood (not recorded which). The receptor source for this set is a woman in her 40s who had been exposed to COVID-19. CDR3s include the opening cysteine and the closing phenylalanine or tryptophan. A D gene is named only where the DNA matches it firmly. Where a row states a size, it is once, few, many or the class of an expanded clone; other rows omit it.

abundance	v_gene	j_gene	d_gene	CDR3aa	CDR3nt
.	TRBV7-3	TRBJ1-3	.	CASSLGRGSGNTIYF	TGTGCCAGCAGCTTAGGGAGGGGCTCTGGAAACACCATATATTTT
.	TRBV6-5	TRBJ1-5	.	CASTLTGYNQPQHF	TGTGCCAGCACCCTCACAGGGTACAATCAGCCCCAGCATTTT
.	TRBV27	TRBJ1-2	TRBD1	CASSTTGGPGYTF	TGTGCCAGCAGTACGACAGGGGGTCCTGGCTACACCTTC
.	TRBV4-1	TRBJ1-5	.	CASSHGGGGQPQHF	TGCGCCAGCAGCCACGGGGGTGGCGGTCAGCCCCAGCATTTT
.	TRBV6-1	TRBJ1-2	TRBD1	CASSEPDRAGGYTF	TGTGCCAGCAGTGAACCGGACAGGGCAGGTGGCTACACCTTC
.	TRBV9	TRBJ1-2	.	CASSVPDRGMGYTF	TGTGCCAGCAGCGTACCTGACCGGGGGATGGGCTACACCTTC
.	TRBV30	TRBJ1-5	TRBD1	CAWSEMTGGRSQHF	TGTGCCTGGAGTGAGATGACAGGGGGGAGGTCCCAGCATTTT
.	TRBV2	TRBJ1-5	.	CASSEALGGAGQPQHF	TGTGCCAGCAGTGAAGCGCTTGGGGGGGCGGGTCAGCCCCAGCATTTT
.	TRBV27	TRBJ1-1	.	CASSWSENTEAFF	TGTGCCAGCAGTTGGAGTGAGAACACTGAAGCTTTCTTT
.	TRBV28	TRBJ2-4	TRBD1	CASSRRGRVNIQYF	TGTGCCAGCAGTCGCAGGGGGCGGGTAAACATTCAGTACTTC
.	TRBV11-3	TRBJ2-7	.	CASSFAQGYEQYF	TGTGCCAGCAGCTTCGCACAGGGCTACGAGCAGTACTTC
.	TRBV30	TRBJ1-4	.	CACTPGTTNEKLFF	TGTGCCTGTACCCCGGGTACAACTAATGAAAAACTGTTTTTT
.	TRBV18	TRBJ1-6	TRBD1	CASSPISGTGDSPLHF	TGTGCCAGCTCACCGATATCCGGGACAGGGGATTCACCCCTCCACTTT
.	TRBV30	TRBJ1-2	TRBD1	CASYRDRANDYGYTF	TGTGCCTCCTATAGGGACAGGGCCAATGACTATGGCTACACCTTC
.	TRBV29-1	TRBJ2-7	.	CSVEDSRGVLYEQYF	TGCAGCGTTGAAGATAGCAGGGGAGTGCTCTACGAGCAGTACTTC
few	TRBV3-1/TRBV3-2	TRBJ1-1	.	CASSQGQGLNTEAFF	TGTGCCAGCAGCCAGGGACAAGGCTTGAACACTGAAGCTTTCTTT
once	TRBV6-5	TRBJ2-1	TRBD2	CASSSSGSYLGEQFF	TGTGCCAGCAGTTCTAGCGGGAGTTACTTGGGGGAGCAGTTCTTC
.	TRBV7-9	TRBJ1-4	.	CASSLRSDGEKLFF	TGTGCCAGCAGCCTCCGCTCCGACGGGGAAAAACTGTTTTTT
once	TRBV30	TRBJ1-2	.	CAWRQGLGNGYTF	TGTGCCTGGAGGCAGGGACTGGGAAATGGCTACACCTTC
.	TRBV25-1	TRBJ1-1	.	CASSEPKNTEAFF	TGTGCCAGCAGTGAACCAAAAAACACTGAAGCTTTCTTT
.	TRBV28	TRBJ1-4	TRBD1	CASSLSGTDEKLFF	TGTGCCAGCAGTTTATCCGGGACAGATGAAAAACTGTTTTTT
.	TRBV4-2	TRBJ2-3	TRBD2	CASSHALAGVWDTQYF	TGTGCCAGCAGCCACGCCCTAGCGGGGGTTTGGGATACGCAGTATTTT
.	TRBV3-1/TRBV3-2	TRBJ2-1	TRBD2	CASSRRGGTSGNEQFF	TGTGCCAGCAGCCGGCGTGGGGGGACTAGCGGGAATGAGCAGTTCTTC
.	TRBV7-3	TRBJ2-1	TRBD2	CASGMTERGEQFF	TGTGCCAGCGGGATGACGGAGCGGGGTGAGCAGTTCTTC
.	TRBV7-9	TRBJ1-1	.	CASSLGGTNRQEAFF	TGTGCCAGCAGCCTGGGGGGGACGAACAGGCAAGAAGCTTTCTTT
.	TRBV11-3	TRBJ2-3	.	CASSLSLGEGTDTQYF	TGTGCCAGCAGCCTGTCTTTAGGGGAGGGCACAGATACGCAGTATTTT
.	TRBV19	TRBJ1-5	.	CASSAHESEYSNQPQHF	TGTGCCAGTAGTGCCCATGAAAGCGAGTATAGCAATCAGCCCCAGCATTTT
.	TRBV30	TRBJ2-5	TRBD2	CAWSDLLQGLAGQETQYF	TGTGCCTGGAGTGATCTCCTACAGGGACTAGCGGGGCAAGAGACCCAGTACTTC
.	TRBV12-3/TRBV12-4	TRBJ1-4	.	CASSIRRGEKLFF	TGTGCCAGCAGTATACGTCGGGGTGAAAAACTGTTTTTT
.	TRBV7-9	TRBJ1-2	.	CASSLAEESYTF	TGTGCCAGCAGCTTAGCGGAGGAAAGCTACACCTTC
.	TRBV4-2	TRBJ2-5	.	CASSQDKTGGLKETQYF	TGTGCCAGCAGCCAAGATAAGACCGGGGGGCTCAAAGAGACCCAGTACTTC
.	TRBV2	TRBJ1-3	.	CASSDRGADTIYF	TGTGCCAGCAGTGACCGCGGGGCGGACACCATATATTTT
.	TRBV7-2	TRBJ2-5	.	CASSLVVRETQYF	TGTGCCAGCAGCTTAGTAGTACGTGAGACCCAGTACTTC
.	TRBV28	TRBJ2-1	TRBD1	CASSSSRTGGNEQFF	TGTGCCAGCAGCAGTTCGAGGACAGGGGGCAATGAGCAGTTCTTC
.	TRBV5-1	TRBJ2-5	.	CASSLGRSGQETQYF	TGCGCCAGCAGCTTGGGAAGGTCAGGTCAAGAGACCCAGTACTTC
.	TRBV18	TRBJ1-1	.	CASSQVGDEAFF	TGTGCCAGCTCACAAGTAGGGGATGAAGCTTTCTTT
.	TRBV11-3	TRBJ2-1	.	CASSLGGLYNEQFF	TGTGCCAGCAGCTTAGGTGGCCTCTACAATGAGCAGTTCTTC
.	TRBV6-2/TRBV6-3	TRBJ1-6	.	CASSQWADSPLHF	TGTGCCAGCAGTCAGTGGGCTGATTCACCCCTCCACTTT
.	TRBV12-3/TRBV12-4	TRBJ2-4	.	CASSLGARDIQYF	TGTGCCAGCAGTTTGGGGGCTAGAGACATTCAGTACTTC
.	TRBV18	TRBJ1-2	TRBD1	CASSPRGQGTNYGYTF	TGTGCCAGCTCACCAAGGGGACAGGGCACTAACTATGGCTACACCTTC
once	TRBV6-1	TRBJ2-2	.	CGAGELFF	TGTGGGGCTGGGGAGCTGTTTTTT
.	TRBV15	TRBJ2-5	.	CATSSGTTPRETQYF	TGTGCCACCAGCAGCGGAACTACGCCTAGGGAGACCCAGTACTTC
.	TRBV3-1/TRBV3-2	TRBJ2-3	TRBD1	CASSDRRGLTDTQYF	TGTGCCAGCAGCGACCGCAGGGGGCTGACAGATACGCAGTATTTT
.	TRBV11-1	TRBJ1-2	.	CASSLGGNGYTF	TGTGCCAGCAGCTTGGGGGGTAACGGCTACACCTTC
.	TRBV7-8	TRBJ1-1	.	CASSLARGGTVESRDRFEAFF	TGTGCCAGCAGCTTAGCTCGGGGGGGAACCGTTGAGAGTAGAGACCGATTTGAAGCTTTCTTT
.	TRBV3-1/TRBV3-2	TRBJ2-3	TRBD2	CASSHPETMGGWENTQYF	TGTGCCAGCAGCCATCCGGAAACCATGGGGGGGTGGGAGAATACGCAGTATTTT
.	TRBV5-6	TRBJ1-1	.	CASSSMLRTEAFF	TGTGCCAGCAGCTCGATGCTGAGGACTGAAGCTTTCTTT
.	TRBV5-1	TRBJ2-7	.	CASSLDVDSYEQYF	TGCGCCAGCAGCTTGGACGTCGACAGCTACGAGCAGTACTTC
.	TRBV5-1	TRBJ1-2	.	CASSEQNYGYTF	TGTGCCAGCAGCGAACAGAACTATGGCTACACCTTC
.	TRBV9	TRBJ2-3	TRBD2	CASSVGGGRLAEKRGTDTQYF	TGTGCCAGCAGCGTAGGCGGGGGACGGCTAGCGGAGAAGAGGGGCACAGATACGCAGTATTTT
once	TRBV2	TRBJ1-2	.	CASSWGDGYGYTF	TGTGCCAGCAGTTGGGGGGACGGCTATGGCTACACCTTC
.	TRBV19	TRBJ2-1	TRBD2	CASKKAGLPNEQFF	TGTGCCAGTAAAAAAGCGGGGCTACCCAATGAGCAGTTCTTC
.	TRBV5-8	TRBJ2-3	.	CASSLLQGGDTQYF	TGTGCCAGCAGCCTACTACAGGGTGGAGATACGCAGTATTTT